The entry below describes one T cell receptor (beta chain). The antigen remains unidentified. Germline V gene lookup returns CDR1 SGHVT and CDR2 SQSDAQ. The length of the CDR3 is 14 residues. Trimming shortened V by 5 bases and J by 6 bases, and 16 bases separated the two germline ends. The source of the sample is a study of T cell repertoires in cytomegalovirus infection. Study context: Matching HLA type and CMV infection were both indicated by public TCR beta signatures.

Study results and limitations: The ex vivo response showed dominance by HLA-C-restricted CMV-specific TCR beta clonotypes. Cumulative frequency (of public TCR beta family members) identified carriers of CMV plus the relevant HLA.

TCRdb analysed the reads with MiXCR anew, one entry per CDR3 protein. The sample holds 150,000 to 200,000 distinct CDR3 sequences, 28% seen once. This TCR was sampled from a human donor in good health (CMV status not recorded). Some clones in this sample may be carry-over from other donors' samples. Sequencing used PBMCs. The chain uses TRBV7-4 and TRBJ1-1, with D maybe TRBD1 (6 bases). CDR3 residues: CASSLNPRGAEAFF. DNA for the CDR3: TGTGCCAGCAGCCTCAACCCGAGGGGGGCTGAAGCTTTCTTT.